These 25 T cell receptor beta chains were sequenced from one sample in a study of CD8+CD57+ T cells in acquired aplastic anemia. The template used for profiling TCR beta VDJ and CDR3 was genomic DNA. TCRdb reprocessed the reads via MiXCR and lists one record per CDR3 protein. The sample carries some 130,000 distinct CDR3 sequences, 41% recorded once. Material for sequencing was sorted CD4+, CD8+, or CD8+CD57+ T cells (not recorded which) from PBMCs. The receptors were sampled from a human donor in good health, serving as a control.

Worth noting for this clonotype: The conserved phenylalanine or tryptophan is not found at the CDR3 terminus, so this likely reflects a read error. The DNA is omitted, as the CDR3 cannot be located on it reliably, and the CDR3 follows TCRdb's listing. The chain has TRBV12-3 or TRBV12-4 and TRBJ1-1. The CDR3 extends over 13 residues, inclusive of both ends. CDR3 protein: CASSLRWNTEGFL.

This chain links TRBV9 with TRBJ2-3, with 8 bases fitting TRBD1. The germline gives CDR1 SGDLS, CDR2 YYNGEE. The CDR3 runs 16 residues. V was pared by 0 bases and J by 5 bases, with 8 bases of the junction left unmatched. CDR3 in DNA: TGTGCCAGCAGCGTAGAAGCAGGGGGCGCGATAGATACGCAGTATTTT. Amino acids: CASSVEAGGAIDTQYF.

This clonotype came up many times. The V and J genes are TRBV12-3 or TRBV12-4 and TRBJ2-1; 10 positions agree with TRBD2. J was trimmed by 7 bases and V by 7 bases; bases with no gene match: 10. The CDR3 covers 15 residues. The CDR3 sequence is CASTQAGGPENEQFF. The CDR3 DNA reads as TGTGCCAGCACCCAAGCGGGAGGGCCGGAGAATGAGCAGTTCTTC.

About this clonotype: No conserved phenylalanine or tryptophan ends this CDR3, so it is likely a read error. V and J are TRBV30 and TRBJ2-7, with D unresolved. CDR3 length equals 13 residues. The germline gives CDR1 GTSNPN, CDR2 SVGIG (reference sequence). V was pared by 0 bases and J by 4 bases, with 10 bases between. CDR3 residues: CAWSVLAGYEQYL. The CDR3 nucleotides are TGTGCCTGGAGTGTACTCGCCGGGTACGAGCAGTACCTC.

A note on this clonotype: A much more abundant neighbour one base away suggests this may be a read error. CDR3 DNA sequence: TGTGCCAGCACGGGGTCTTTAGATCAGCCCCAGCATTTT. Its translation: CASTGSLDQPQHF. The chain links TRBV6-1 to TRBJ1-5; D gene ambiguous. The CDR3 has 13 residues. Trimming stripped 7 bases from V and 5 bases from J, with 12 bases between. The germline V gene has CDR1 MNHNS and CDR2 SASEGT.

The chain employs TRBV7-9 and TRBJ2-5; 7 nucleotides align to TRBD1. The CDR3 is made up of 15 amino acids. CDR1 is SEHNR, CDR2 FQNEAQ, per germline (reference sequence). The trim removed 2 bases at V and 4 bases at J, leaving 7 bases unmatched. The DNA for the CDR3 is TGTGCCAGCAGCTTAACGCGAACAGGGGTAGAGACCCAGTACTTC. Amino acids: CASSLTRTGVETQYF.

Ten or more counts support this clonotype. The chain combines TRBV6-1 with TRBJ1-2; D perhaps matches TRBD1 (5 bases). This CDR3 is 14 amino acids long. The V gene lost 6 bases and the J gene lost 4 bases, with 15 bases spanning the gap. The germline gives CDR1 MNHNS, CDR2 SASEGT. CDR3: CASRGQGSPYGYTF. DNA for the CDR3: TGTGCCAGCAGGGGGCAAGGTAGCCCCTATGGCTACACCTTC.

Many counts were recorded for this clonotype. The V call is TRBV11-2, the J call TRBJ2-3; the D gene is possibly TRBD2 (7 bases). V shed 3 bases and J shed 4 bases, with 11 bases lying between them. The length of the CDR3 is 14 residues. Germline CDR1 and CDR2: SGHAT and FQNNGV. Here the CDR3 reads CASSLGGASDTQYF. CDR3 in DNA: TGTGCCAGCAGCTTGGGGGGGGCTTCAGATACGCAGTATTTT.

Concerning this clonotype: This sequence may be a read error, since a much larger clone differs from it by one base. CDR3: CASSLAGSGHPGGGNYGYTF. CDR3 bases: TGCGCCAGCAGCTTGGCCGGCTCTGGGCATCCTGGAGGGGGTAACTATGGCTACACCTTC. The gene calls are TRBV5-1 and TRBJ1-2; D is possibly TRBD1 (6 bases). The CDR3 is 20 amino acids. Deletions cut 0 bases from V and 1 base from J, with 25 bases between. Germline V gene data show CDR1 as SGHRS and CDR2 as YFSETQ.

This clonotype was observed a handful of times. A much larger clone is a single base away; this may be a read error. No conserved phenylalanine or tryptophan is present at the end of the CDR3, so a read error is the likely explanation. This chain links TRBV12-3 or TRBV12-4 with TRBJ1-5; TRBD1 aligns across 7 bases. Trimming took 3 bases from V and 4 from J; bases not matched to a gene: 6. The CDR3 runs 15 residues. The CDR3 protein is CASSFRTGGNQPQHS. CDR3 nucleotide sequence: TGTGCCAGCAGTTTCAGGACAGGTGGGAATCAGCCCCAGCATTCT.

The chain has TRBV10-2 and TRBJ1-6; 8 bases map to TRBD1. The CDR3 has 16 amino acids. From germline, CDR1 is WSHSY and CDR2 SAAADI. Trimming at V came to 11 bases and at J to 0 bases, leaving 9 bases not matched to a gene. DNA for the CDR3: TGCGCCTCGTCCCGGGACAGGAGCTCCTATAATTCACCCCTCCACTTT. This encodes CASSRDRSSYNSPLHF.

The rearrangement links TRBV3-1 to TRBJ2-2; TRBD2 is a possible D gene (6 bases). In germline, CDR1 is LGHDT, CDR2 YNNKEL (reference sequence). V was cut by 8 bases and J by 1 base, with 11 bases left in between. CDR3 length: 14 amino acids. The CDR3 DNA sequence: TGTGCCAGCGTGGGACTCCAGAACACCGGGGAGCTGTTTTTT. Protein: CASVGLQNTGELFF.

The chain links TRBV10-3 to TRBJ1-6; D gene uncertain. Trimming cost V 4 bases and J 0 bases, with 10 bases left between them. Germline V CDR1 and CDR2: ENHRY, SYGVKD. This CDR3 spans 16 amino acids. For the CDR3, the DNA is TGTGCCATCAGTGGAATCCCGAGCTCCTATAATTCACCCCTCCACTTT. The encoded protein is CAISGIPSSYNSPLHF.

A remark on this clonotype: An end of the junction does not agree with germline; a read error may underlie this. The chain is built from TRBV30 and TRBJ1-4, with TRBD1 as a possible D gene (6 bases). The CDR3 is 14 residues long. Looked up from germline, CDR1 is GTSNPN and CDR2 is SVGIG (reference sequence). CDR3: CAWSVGGPDEKLSF. In DNA, the CDR3 is TGTGCCTGGAGTGTAGGGGGTCCGGATGAAAAACTGTCTTTT.

A remark on this clonotype: The CDR3 end shows no conserved phenylalanine or tryptophan, and so a read error is likely. This chain uses TRBV15 with TRBJ1-2; 8 bases fit TRBD1. Germline CDR1 and CDR2: LNHNV and YYDKDF (reference sequence). The CDR3 extends over 13 amino acids. With V trimmed by 3 bases and J by 5 bases, 2 bases remained unmatched. CDR3 sequence (DNA): TGTGCCACCAGCAGGGGACAGGCTTATGGCTACACCTTA. Its protein product is CATSRGQAYGYTL.

This rearrangement joins TRBV6-1 to TRBJ2-2, with 10 positions matching TRBD2. The CDR3 length is 14 residues. From germline, CDR1 is MNHNS and CDR2 SASEGT. With 8 bases clipped from V and 7 bases from J, the junction kept 7 bases outside the gene matches. The CDR3 DNA is TGTGCCAGCCAGCGGGGGGGCCGTGGCGGGGAGCTGTTTTTT. Amino acids: CASQRGGRGGELFF.

This clonotype appeared once. This rearrangement joins TRBV20-1 to TRBJ2-7; the match to TRBD2 covers 7 bases. CDR3 length equals 16 residues. Germline-derived CDR1 and CDR2 are DFQATT and SNEGSKA (reference sequence). V was pared by 1 base and J by 0 bases, with 9 bases of the junction left unmatched. In DNA form, the CDR3 reads TGCAGTGCTAGAGGGGATTGGGGGGGGACCTCCTACGAGCAGTACTTC. Translating it yields CSARGDWGGTSYEQYF.

This clonotype was found many times. This chain links TRBV5-1 with TRBJ2-1, with D possibly TRBD2 on 6 matching bases. This CDR3 spans 12 amino acids. V was pared by 4 bases and J by 8 bases, with 10 bases between. Germline CDR1 SGHRS, CDR2 YFSETQ. The CDR3 DNA reads as TGCGCCAGCAGCCCCTGGGAGGATGAGCAGTTCTTC. Its translation is CASSPWEDEQFF.

The rearrangement uses TRBV5-6 and TRBJ2-7; unclear D gene. The CDR3 has 15 amino acids. The V gene's germline CDR1 is SGHDT and CDR2 YYEEEE. The V end was cut by 8 bases, the J end by 1 base, with 19 bases between. The CDR3 spells CASSIAPGSSYEQYF. In nucleotides, the CDR3 is TGTGCCAGTAGTATAGCCCCAGGAAGTTCCTACGAGCAGTACTTC. Drawing the rest from reference TRBV5-6 and TRBJ2-7, the complete variable domain is DAGVTQSPTHLIKTRGQQVTLRCSPKSGHDTVSWYQQALGQGPQFIFQYYEEEERQRGNFPDRFSGHQFPNYSSELNVNALLLGDSALYLCASSIAPGSSYEQYFGPGTRLTVT.

This chain connects TRBV10-3 to TRBJ2-7; perhaps TRBD2 as D (6 bases). CDR1 and CDR2 (germline): ENHRY, SYGVKD. V shed 2 bases and J shed 4 bases, with 12 bases lying between them. The CDR3 extends over 14 amino acids. The CDR3 here is CAISEGTGVYEQYF. The DNA of the CDR3 is TGTGCCATCAGTGAGGGGACGGGAGTTTACGAGCAGTACTTC.

There are many counts of this clonotype. J is TRBJ2-5 and V is TRBV20-1, with D possibly TRBD1 on 5 matching bases. CDR3 size: 12 residues. Trimming took off 6 bases at V and 4 bases at J, with 12 bases between the two ends. CDR1 and CDR2 (germline): DFQATT, SNEGSKA (reference sequence). The CDR3 DNA follows: TGCAGTGCCCGGGTGGGGCGAGAGACCCAGTACTTC. This codes for CSARVGRETQYF.

The sample holds a few counts of this clonotype. A much larger clone differs from this one at a single base, so this may be a read error. CDR3 in amino acids: CAGSLIGWETQYF. In DNA form, the CDR3 reads TGTGCCGGCAGCCTAATAGGTTGGGAGACCCAGTACTTC. The rearrangement uses TRBV7-9 and TRBJ2-5; the D is unclear. The CDR3 covers 13 residues. Germline V gene data show CDR1 as SEHNR and CDR2 as FQNEAQ (reference sequence).

This clonotype was counted ten times or more. The rearrangement uses TRBV7-9 and TRBJ2-1; 8 positions match TRBD2. This CDR3 has 14 residues. V shed 4 bases and J 6 bases; nucleotides not matched to a gene: 5. In germline, CDR1 is SEHNR, CDR2 FQNEAQ (reference sequence). CDR3 sequence (DNA): TGTGCCAGCAGCTACCCCGGGACTAGCAATGAGCAGTTCTTC. It codes for CASSYPGTSNEQFF.

This clonotype showed up just once. The V and J genes are TRBV25-1 and TRBJ1-2; no firm D call. This CDR3 is built from 13 residues. Germline CDR1 MGHDK, CDR2 SYGVNS. V dropped 2 bases and J dropped 7 bases, with 11 bases sitting between them. The CDR3 bases are TGTGCCAGCAGTGAACCCCTGTTGTCTGGCTACACCTTC. As protein: CASSEPLLSGYTF.

This clonotype was found many times. The rearrangement links TRBV12-3 or TRBV12-4 to TRBJ2-7, with D perhaps TRBD1 (6 bases). This CDR3 is 14 amino acids long. The V gene lost 8 bases and the J gene lost 3 bases, with 17 bases spanning the gap. The CDR3 protein is CASSNYRANYEQYF. For the CDR3, the DNA is TGTGCCAGCTCCAACTACAGGGCTAACTACGAGCAGTACTTC.